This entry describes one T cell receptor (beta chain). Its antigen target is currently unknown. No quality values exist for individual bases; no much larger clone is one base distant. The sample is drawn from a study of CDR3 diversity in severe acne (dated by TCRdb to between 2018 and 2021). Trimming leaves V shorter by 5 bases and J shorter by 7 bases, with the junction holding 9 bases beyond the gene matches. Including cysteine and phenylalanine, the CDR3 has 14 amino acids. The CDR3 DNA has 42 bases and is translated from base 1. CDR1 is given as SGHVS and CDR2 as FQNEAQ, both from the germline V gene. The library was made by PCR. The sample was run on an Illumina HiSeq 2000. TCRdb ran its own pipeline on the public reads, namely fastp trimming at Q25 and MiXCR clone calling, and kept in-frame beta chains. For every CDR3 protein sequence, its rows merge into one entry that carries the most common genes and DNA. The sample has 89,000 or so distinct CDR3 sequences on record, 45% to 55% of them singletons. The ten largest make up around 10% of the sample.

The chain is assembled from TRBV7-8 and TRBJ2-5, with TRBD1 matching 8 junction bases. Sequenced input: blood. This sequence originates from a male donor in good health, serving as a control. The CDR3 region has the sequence CASSPRQQGGTQYF. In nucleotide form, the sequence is TGTGCCAGCAGCCCAAGACAACAGGGGGGGACCCAGTACTTC.